One and the same sample provided the 31 T cell receptor beta chains below, sequenced in a study of blood T cell repertoires in COVID-19. The method was immunoSEQ multiplex PCR; TCRdb's version includes in-frame clones alone and lacks a portion of them. The table lists about 170,000 clones, roughly 81% of them singletons. What was sequenced was peripheral blood. The origin of the receptors is a man in his forties who had recovered from COVID-19.

The V call is TRBV30, the J call TRBJ2-7; D possibly corresponds to TRBD1 (6 bases). Germline CDR1 is GTSNPN and CDR2 is SVGIG (reference sequence). V shed 4 bases and J shed 3 bases, with 16 bases lying between them. The CDR3 extends over 14 amino acids. The CDR3 DNA reads TGTGCCTGGACCCTCCAGGGGACCCTCTACGAGCAGTACTTC. It encodes CAWTLQGTLYEQYF.

The J gene is TRBJ2-5, the V gene TRBV10-3; 9 bases are shared with TRBD2. Looked up from germline, CDR1 is ENHRY and CDR2 is SYGVKD. V shed 8 bases and J 5 bases; nucleotides not matched to a gene: 9. The length of the CDR3 is 14 residues. The CDR3 sequence: CAIGESSGAETQYF. The CDR3 nucleotides are TGTGCCATCGGGGAGTCTAGCGGGGCGGAGACCCAGTACTTC.

V is TRBV28 and J is TRBJ2-4; D is possibly TRBD1 (6 bases). Germline assignment: CDR1 MDHEN and CDR2 SYDVKM. The CDR3 totals 14 residues. The ends were cut back, 4 bases at V and 5 bases at J, with 12 bases in the middle. CDR3 sequence: CASSSPGVENIQYF. DNA for the CDR3: TGTGCCAGCAGTTCTCCAGGGGTCGAAAACATTCAGTACTTC.

The V gene is TRBV29-1, the J gene TRBJ2-7; 7 bases are a match to TRBD2. Germline CDR1 and CDR2: SQVTM and ANQGSEA. The CDR3 consists of 13 residues. V was clipped by 2 bases and J by 3 bases; unmatched bases: 4. As DNA, the CDR3 is TGCAGCGTTGAAAGGGAGGGAAACTACGAGCAGTACTTC. Amino acid sequence: CSVEREGNYEQYF.

The chain's CDR3 is CASSPGTASIYGYTF. CDR3 in DNA: TGTGCCAGCAGCCCCGGGACAGCGAGTATCTATGGCTACACCTTC. V usage is TRBV28 and J usage is TRBJ1-2; 7 nucleotides agree with TRBD1. Germline trimming cut 6 bases from V and 4 bases from J; bases unmatched to any gene: 11. Germline CDR1 MDHEN, CDR2 SYDVKM. The CDR3 covers 15 residues.

V gene TRBV19 combines with J gene TRBJ2-7; 7 nucleotides match TRBD1. Unmatched junction bases numbered 4, after V lost 5 bases and J lost 0 bases. CDR1 and CDR2 (germline): LNHDA, SQIVND (reference sequence). CDR3 length: 14 amino acids. The CDR3 DNA reads as TGTGCCAGTAGTGGGACAGCTAACTCCTACGAGCAGTACTTC. This codes for CASSGTANSYEQYF.

The chain carries TRBV7-2 and TRBJ2-7; TRBD1 aligns across 10 bases. The germline V gene encodes CDR1 SGHTA and CDR2 FQGNSA. With 5 bases clipped from V and 2 bases from J, the junction kept 6 bases outside the gene matches. CDR3 length equals 15 residues. CDR3 DNA: TGTGCCAGCAGCACAGCCGGGACAGGGGCCTACGAGCAGTACTTC. This sequence encodes CASSTAGTGAYEQYF.

The gene calls are TRBV6-1 and TRBJ2-7; 10 nucleotides agree with TRBD1. Germline CDR1 MNHNS, CDR2 SASEGT. This CDR3 is 16 amino acids long. V dropped 4 bases and J dropped 4; count of bases not matched to a gene: 10. The CDR3 is CASSANPGTGVYEQYF. The CDR3 DNA reads TGTGCCAGCAGTGCCAACCCCGGGACAGGGGTATACGAGCAGTACTTC.

This rearrangement joins TRBV2 to TRBJ2-5; D is perhaps TRBD2 (6 bases). Germline CDR1 SNHLY, CDR2 FYNNEI. The CDR3 has 13 residues. V lost 2 bases and J lost 7, with 11 bases in between. CDR3 coding DNA: TGTGCCAGCAGTGAATGGGGGGAAGGGACCCAGTACTTC. Amino acids: CASSEWGEGTQYF.

The rearrangement links TRBV7-2 to TRBJ2-5; TRBD2 agrees at 9 bases. CDR1 SGHTA and CDR2 FQGNSA come from the germline V gene. The CDR3 is 15 amino acids. The V gene end was trimmed by 6 bases and the J gene end by 5 bases; junction bases not matched to a gene: 10. For the CDR3, the DNA is TGTGCCAGCAGGACAGAGGGCGGGGGGGCGGAGACCCAGTACTTC. It translates to CASRTEGGGAETQYF.

This clone occurred a few times. This chain links TRBV27 with TRBJ2-1, with TRBD2 identical over 8 bases. V lost 8 bases, J lost 4 bases, and 7 bases stayed unmatched. The length of the CDR3 is 14 residues. CDR1 and CDR2 from the germline V gene are MNHEY and SMNVEV (reference sequence). The CDR3 loop is CASHRSGGYNEQFF. The DNA of the CDR3 is TGTGCCAGCCACAGGAGCGGGGGATACAATGAGCAGTTCTTC.

The rearrangement uses TRBV2 and TRBJ2-2, with TRBD2 as a possible D gene (5 bases). This CDR3 region has 17 residues. Germline V gene data show CDR1 as SNHLY and CDR2 as FYNNEI. Between the trimmed V and J ends, which lost 1 base and 0 bases, there was a span of 12 bases. CDR3: CASSEEGFSANTGELFF. Written as DNA, the CDR3 is TGTGCCAGCAGTGAAGAAGGGTTTAGCGCGAACACCGGGGAGCTGTTTTTT. The full variable domain, completed using reference TRBV2 and TRBJ2-2, is EPEVTQTPSHQVTQMGQEVILRCVPISNHLYFYWYRQILGQKVEFLVSFYNNEISEKSEIFDDQFSVERPDGSNFTLKIRSTKLEDSAMYFCASSEEGFSANTGELFFGEGSRLTVL.

This clone turned up a few times. The chain joins TRBV19 to TRBJ2-2; 9 nucleotides align to TRBD1. J lost 9 bases, V lost 6 bases, and 11 bases had no gene match. The CDR3 has 15 amino acids. In germline, CDR1 is LNHDA, CDR2 SQIVND (reference sequence). The CDR3: CASSLPGQGVRELFF. In DNA, the CDR3 is TGTGCCAGTAGCCTGCCGGGACAGGGTGTTCGGGAGCTGTTTTTT.

This chain connects TRBV18 to TRBJ1-1; 7 positions agree with TRBD1. Unmatched junction bases numbered 4, after V lost 4 bases and J lost 5 bases. Looked up from germline, CDR1 is KGHSH and CDR2 is LQKENI. The CDR3 covers 13 residues. The chain's CDR3 is CASSRQGWTEAFF. CDR3 DNA sequence: TGTGCCAGCTCACGACAGGGATGGACTGAAGCTTTCTTT.

This chain uses TRBV7-2 with TRBJ2-7, with a weak D call TRBD2 (7 bases). Germline V gene lookup returns CDR1 SGHTA and CDR2 FQGNSA. The CDR3 is made up of 15 amino acids. The V gene lost 5 bases and the J gene lost 3 bases, with 17 bases spanning the gap. The CDR3 DNA is TGTGCCAGCAGCCTATGGGGAGGGGGGAGCTACGAGCAGTACTTC. Protein sequence: CASSLWGGGSYEQYF.

V usage is TRBV10-3 and J usage is TRBJ1-4, with 8 nucleotides matching TRBD1. V was clipped by 4 bases and J by 7 bases; unmatched bases: 2. The CDR3 spans 13 residues. In germline, CDR1 is ENHRY, CDR2 SYGVKD. This chain's CDR3 is CAISGTGTEKLFF. In DNA, the CDR3 is TGTGCCATCAGTGGGACAGGGACTGAAAAACTGTTTTTT.

The chain employs TRBV10-3 and TRBJ2-7, with D tentatively TRBD1 (6 bases). Trimming cost V 2 bases and J 0 bases, with 8 bases left between them. The germline CDR1 and CDR2 sequences are ENHRY and SYGVKD. This CDR3 is 14 amino acids long. The CDR3 sequence is CAISETGSSYEQYF. The CDR3 coding sequence is TGTGCCATCAGTGAGACAGGGAGCTCCTACGAGCAGTACTTC.

V usage is TRBV24-1 and J usage is TRBJ2-7; 8 bases map to TRBD1. CDR1 is KGHDR, CDR2 SFDVKD, per germline. The J segment lost 3 bases and the V segment lost 4 bases, leaving 4 bases of the junction unmatched. The CDR3 runs to 14 residues. CDR3 DNA sequence: TGTGCCACCAGTGAGGCCGGGACAGGCTACGAGCAGTACTTC. This translates into CATSEAGTGYEQYF.

The chain has TRBV9 and TRBJ1-1, with D possibly matching TRBD1 (6 bases). The CDR3 consists of 15 residues. Trimming left V 0 bases short and J 1 base short, with 10 bases between. Looked up from germline, CDR1 is SGDLS and CDR2 is YYNGEE. DNA for the CDR3: TGTGCCAGCAGCGTAGGGAACAGGGAGAACACTGAAGCTTTCTTT. Encoded protein: CASSVGNRENTEAFF.

This clone was recorded only once. The V gene is TRBV15, the J gene TRBJ1-1; D is uncertain. Germline V gene data show CDR1 as LNHNV and CDR2 as YYDKDF (reference sequence). There are 13 residues in the CDR3. Trimming removed 4 bases from V and 1 base from J, with 7 bases in between. The CDR3, as DNA: TGTGCCACCAGCAAGACACCGAACACTGAAGCTTTCTTT. It codes for CATSKTPNTEAFF.

V gene TRBV19 combines with J gene TRBJ2-1; 13 positions match TRBD2. V lost 4 bases, J lost 7 bases, and 10 bases stayed unmatched. Germline V gene sequence: CDR1 LNHDA, CDR2 SQIVND (reference sequence). The CDR3 contains 17 residues. The CDR3 here is CASSTYRLAGGGNEQFF. DNA for the CDR3: TGTGCCAGTAGTACGTATAGACTAGCGGGAGGCGGGAATGAGCAGTTCTTC.

V is TRBV6-2 or TRBV6-3 and J is TRBJ2-3, with D maybe TRBD1 (5 bases). Germline-derived CDR1 and CDR2 are MNHEY and SVGEGT. The CDR3 spans 13 residues. V was clipped by 5 bases and J by 4 bases, with 10 bases between them. CDR3 sequence: CASSTGMADTQYF. The CDR3 nucleotides read TGTGCCAGCAGTACAGGAATGGCAGATACGCAGTATTTT.

The rearrangement links TRBV6-2 or TRBV6-3 to TRBJ2-3, with D maybe TRBD1 (6 bases). Looked up from germline, CDR1 is MNHEY and CDR2 is SVGEGT. Trimming removed 4 bases at V and 1 base at J, with 12 bases between. The CDR3 is 15 amino acids. The CDR3: CASSSGQTGTDTQYF. The CDR3 DNA reads TGTGCCAGCAGTTCGGGACAAACTGGCACAGATACGCAGTATTTT.

This clone showed up just once. This chain links TRBV6-6 with TRBJ2-5; D is unclear. The CDR3 has 12 amino acids. The germline CDR1 and CDR2 sequences are MNHNY and SVGAGI (reference sequence). V was trimmed by 7 bases and J by 5 bases, leaving 11 bases between them. CDR3 DNA sequence: TGTGCCAGCACAGGTGGATCTGAGACCCAGTACTTC. Translating it yields CASTGGSETQYF.

In DNA form, the CDR3 reads TGTGCCAGCAGAGGGACAGGGCTGGGGACTGAAGCTTTCTTT. Translation gives CASRGTGLGTEAFF. The chain combines TRBV6-6 with TRBJ1-1; 9 positions agree with TRBD1. Trimming took 6 bases from V and 5 from J; bases not matched to a gene: 7. Germline V gene lookup returns CDR1 MNHNY and CDR2 SVGAGI (reference sequence). The CDR3 has 14 residues.

The J gene is TRBJ1-1, the V gene TRBV10-3, with 9 bases fitting TRBD1. Germline V CDR1 and CDR2: ENHRY, SYGVKD. The CDR3 is 14 amino acids. The V segment lost 6 bases and the J segment 7 bases; nucleotides outside the gene matches: 9. CDR3 nucleotides: TGTGCCATCAGGGCCGGGACAGGGAGGGGTGAAGCTTTCTTT. It translates to CAIRAGTGRGEAFF.

The chain couples TRBV7-9 to TRBJ1-5, with D possibly matching TRBD1 (5 bases). Germline assignment: CDR1 SEHNR and CDR2 FQNEAQ (reference sequence). The CDR3 consists of 13 residues. V was cut by 3 bases and J by 4 bases, with 7 bases left in between. The CDR3 sequence: CASSFGGNQPQHF. CDR3 DNA: TGTGCCAGCAGCTTCGGGGGTAATCAGCCCCAGCATTTT.

V gene TRBV5-6 combines with J gene TRBJ1-6; D is undetermined. CDR1 and CDR2 from the germline V gene are SGHDT and YYEEEE. The V and J ends lost 4 bases and 4 bases respectively, with 15 bases between them. This CDR3 is 16 amino acids long. CDR3 sequence (DNA): TGTGCCAGCAGCCCGTCAAGGGAGGGTTATAATTCACCCCTCCACTTT. Amino acids: CASSPSREGYNSPLHF.

J is TRBJ1-6 and V is TRBV5-4, with 10 bases aligning to TRBD1. The germline V gene has CDR1 SGHNT and CDR2 YYREEE (reference sequence). Trimming cost V 5 bases and J 7 bases; bases outside gene matches: 6. The CDR3 covers 15 residues. The CDR3 DNA sequence: TGTGCCAGCAGTTTCGGGGACAGGGGAAATTCACCCCTCCACTTT. Amino acid sequence: CASSFGDRGNSPLHF.

The genes are TRBV5-4 and TRBJ2-3; D is unresolved. The length of the CDR3 is 12 residues. In germline, CDR1 is SGHNT, CDR2 YYREEE (reference sequence). V lost 1 base to trimming and J lost 6 bases, with 6 bases between them. Here the CDR3 DNA reads TGTGCCAGCAGCTTGAGACTCGATACGCAGTATTTT. Protein product: CASSLRLDTQYF.

This chain connects TRBV11-3 to TRBJ2-5, with a possible D match to TRBD2 (6 bases). V was pared by 0 bases and J by 5 bases, with 10 bases between. The length of the CDR3 is 14 residues. Germline CDR1 is SGHNT and CDR2 is YENEEA. This CDR3 reads CASSLDGSGETQYF. The CDR3, as DNA: TGTGCCAGCAGCTTAGACGGGAGTGGGGAGACCCAGTACTTC.